The text below deals with one TCR beta chain. Its antigen is unidentified. Generated by immunoSEQ multiplex PCR, the TCRdb table keeps only in-frame clones and is missing some. The table shows roughly 2.5 million clones, with around nine tenths occurring only once. V was pared by 0 bases and J by 9 bases, with 7 bases between. This CDR3 is built from 12 residues. Germline V gene lookup returns CDR1 SGHNT and CDR2 YYREEE (reference sequence). This entry is derived from a study of shared clonotypes between healthy human individuals. Study-wide points: Researchers sampled only blood; tissue repertoires likely differ.

The clonotype originates from a man between 18 and 35 years old in good health. The specimen was naive CD4+ T cells sorted from blood. Subset: CD45RA+ positively selected. The gene calls are TRBV5-4 and TRBJ2-1; D is uncertain. CDR3 protein: CASSLGMTEQFF. CDR3 DNA sequence: TGTGCCAGCAGCTTGGGGATGACTGAGCAGTTCTTC.